These T cell receptor beta chains were read from a single sample in a study of blood T cell repertoires in COVID-19. Data came from immunoSEQ multiplex PCR; TCRdb stores just in-frame clones and leaves some out. In the table there are approximately 490,000 clones, about nine tenths of which are singletons. Sequenced input: PBMCs or T cells enriched from blood (not recorded which). The receptors stem from a woman in her late teens or twenties who had recovered from COVID-19. Each CDR3 is given with its conserved first and last residue. The D gene is left open where the match is weak. Rows may omit the clone size; those that give it use once, few, many or a size class.

clone size	V gene	D gene	J gene	CDR3 DNA	CDR3 protein
.	TRBV15	TRBD2	TRBJ2-3	TGTGCCACCAGCAGAGAGGGGGGGGAAGATACGCAGTATTTT	CATSREGGEDTQYF
.	TRBV7-2	.	TRBJ2-7	TGTGCCAGCAGCTTTGCGGGGGCGATATCCTACGAGCAGTACTTC	CASSFAGAISYEQYF
.	TRBV25-1	.	TRBJ1-1	TGTGCCAGCAGTTCTTTGGACAGTTCGAACACTGAAGCTTTCTTT	CASSSLDSSNTEAFF
.	TRBV7-9	TRBD1	TRBJ2-3	TGTGCCAGCAGCACCAGACAGGGGGCGCCGGATACGCAGTATTTT	CASSTRQGAPDTQYF
.	TRBV27	TRBD1	TRBJ1-1	TGTGCCAGCAGACTGACAGGGAATAGCGCCACTGAAGCTTTCTTT	CASRLTGNSATEAFF
once	TRBV28	TRBD1	TRBJ1-5	TGTGCCAGCAGTTTAACCCGGGACAGGGGAGATCAGCCCCAGCATTTT	CASSLTRDRGDQPQHF
.	TRBV5-1	TRBD1	TRBJ2-3	TGCGCCAGCAGCTTGCGAGGACAGGGGGCGGGCACAGATACGCAGTATTTT	CASSLRGQGAGTDTQYF
.	TRBV3-1/TRBV3-2	TRBD2	TRBJ2-7	TGTGCCGCGGGAGAAAGGAACGAGCAGTACTTC	CAAGERNEQYF
.	TRBV6-1	.	TRBJ1-5	TGTGCCAGCAGTGAAGGGACTTCGTGGGCGAATCAGCCCCAGCATTTT	CASSEGTSWANQPQHF
.	TRBV6-4	.	TRBJ2-2	TGTGCCAGCAGTGACTCGGAGAAGGGGGACACCGGGGAGCTGTTTTTT	CASSDSEKGDTGELFF
.	TRBV5-6	.	TRBJ2-5	TGTGCCAGCAGCCCGGGGGGACATGAGGAAGAGACCCAGTACTTC	CASSPGGHEEETQYF
.	TRBV4-2	TRBD2	TRBJ2-3	TGTGCCAGCAGGCTCATCGGGGGGGGCACAGATACGCAGTATTTT	CASRLIGGGTDTQYF
.	TRBV19	.	TRBJ1-1	TGTGCCAGTACTCAGTATTCGGGTGAAGCTTTCTTT	CASTQYSGEAFF
.	TRBV6-5	.	TRBJ1-2	TGTGCCAGCAGTTACTCGACGGGGATGAGGGGCTACACCTTC	CASSYSTGMRGYTF
.	TRBV2	.	TRBJ2-7	TGTGCCAGCTTGGCGGGGAGCTACGAGCAGTACTTC	CASLAGSYEQYF
.	TRBV7-9	TRBD1	TRBJ2-7	TGTGCCAGCAGCCTGGGGACAGCCTTCGAGCAGTACTTC	CASSLGTAFEQYF
.	TRBV7-2	.	TRBJ2-3	TGTGCCACCCAGAATATAGCCACAGATACGCAGTATTTT	CATQNIATDTQYF
.	TRBV2	.	TRBJ2-7	TGTGCCAGCAGCGACAGGTCCTACGAGCAGTACTTC	CASSDRSYEQYF
.	TRBV6-1	.	TRBJ1-2	TGTGCCACCAATGAATCGCCAGGGAGGGGAGATGGCTACACCTTC	CATNESPGRGDGYTF
.	TRBV7-8	.	TRBJ2-5	TGTGCCAGCAGCTCCAGCCGCCGCCTGACAGAGCAAGAGACCCAGTACTTC	CASSSSRRLTEQETQYF
.	TRBV20-1	.	TRBJ1-1	TGCAGTGCTCCACTACTTGGGGCTTTCTTT	CSAPLLGAFF
.	TRBV5-1	.	TRBJ2-5	TGCGCCAGCAGCTTTTCGGGTTCTCAAGAGACCCAGTACTTC	CASSFSGSQETQYF
.	TRBV7-8	TRBD1	TRBJ2-1	TGTGCCAGCAGCTTAGGCCAGGGGGCTCCAAATGAGCAGTTCTTC	CASSLGQGAPNEQFF
.	TRBV5-1	TRBD2	TRBJ2-1	TGCGCCAGCAGCTCAGCGGGGAGCTCCTACAATGAGCAGTTCTTC	CASSSAGSSYNEQFF
few	TRBV7-6	.	TRBJ2-5	TGTGCCAGCAGCCCTAGACAGAGGGAGACCCAGTACTTC	CASSPRQRETQYF
few	TRBV7-2	TRBD1	TRBJ2-7	TGTGCCAGCAGCGTAGGGACAGGTCTCTCCTACGAGCAGTACTTC	CASSVGTGLSYEQYF
.	TRBV7-6	.	TRBJ2-5	TGTGCCAGCAGCTTAATCCTCCAGACCCAGTACTTC	CASSLILQTQYF
.	TRBV5-6	.	TRBJ2-3	TGTGCCAGCCACAGGGAATCGTCCGATACGCAGTATTTT	CASHRESSDTQYF
.	TRBV7-6	.	TRBJ1-6	TGTGCCAGCAGCTTGGACAACAATTCACCCCTCCACTTT	CASSLDNNSPLHF
once	TRBV30	TRBD1	TRBJ1-2	TGTGCCTGGAGTCCCTCCGGGACAGTCGGCTACACCTTC	CAWSPSGTVGYTF
.	TRBV28	.	TRBJ1-6	TGTGCCAGCAGTGTCCACAGGGATTCACCCCTCCACTTT	CASSVHRDSPLHF
.	TRBV2	TRBD1	TRBJ1-2	TGTGCCAGCAGTGAACGCAGGGGGAATGGCTACACCTTC	CASSERRGNGYTF
.	TRBV2	.	TRBJ1-1	TGTGCCAGCAGCTGGGAGGTCACTGAAGCTTTCTTT	CASSWEVTEAFF
.	TRBV19	TRBD2	TRBJ2-2	TGTGCCAGTACCACTAGCGGGGTATTTAACACCGGGGAGCTGTTTTTT	CASTTSGVFNTGELFF
.	TRBV13	TRBD2	TRBJ2-1	TGTGCCAGCAGCTTAACGGGTAGCGGGGGTTATGAGCAGTTCTTC	CASSLTGSGGYEQFF
.	TRBV2	TRBD1	TRBJ1-2	TGTGCCAGCAGCAACAAGGGGGCTATTGGCTATGGCTACACCTTC	CASSNKGAIGYGYTF
.	TRBV6-5	.	TRBJ1-5	TGTGCCAGCCATAGGTACGCGGGGTTGGGTCAGCCCCAGCATTTT	CASHRYAGLGQPQHF
.	TRBV3-1/TRBV3-2	TRBD1	TRBJ1-4	TGTGCCAGCAGCCTTTCGACAGGGAATGAAAAACTGTTTTTT	CASSLSTGNEKLFF
few	TRBV4-2	.	TRBJ1-5	TGTGCCAGCAGCCAAGAAGGGGTTGGTCAGCCCCAGCATTTT	CASSQEGVGQPQHF
.	TRBV6-1	.	TRBJ2-4	TGTGCCAGCAGTGAAGCGGGCCCCTTTGGAATTCAGTACTTC	CASSEAGPFGIQYF